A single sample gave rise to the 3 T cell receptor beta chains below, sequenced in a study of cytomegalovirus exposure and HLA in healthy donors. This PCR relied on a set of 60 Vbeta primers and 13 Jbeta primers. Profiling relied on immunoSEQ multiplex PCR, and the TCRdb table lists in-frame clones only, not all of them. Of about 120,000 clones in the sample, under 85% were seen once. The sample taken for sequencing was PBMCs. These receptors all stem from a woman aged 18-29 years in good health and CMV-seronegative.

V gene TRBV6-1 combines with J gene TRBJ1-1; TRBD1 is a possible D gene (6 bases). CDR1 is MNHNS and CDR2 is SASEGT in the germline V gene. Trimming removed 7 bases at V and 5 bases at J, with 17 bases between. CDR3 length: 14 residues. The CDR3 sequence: CASNELRGWTEAFF. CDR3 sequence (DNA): TGTGCCAGCAACGAACTCAGGGGATGGACTGAAGCTTTCTTT.

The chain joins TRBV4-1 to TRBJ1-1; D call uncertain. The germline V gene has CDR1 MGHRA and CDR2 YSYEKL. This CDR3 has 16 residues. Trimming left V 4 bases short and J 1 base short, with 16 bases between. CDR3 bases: TGCGCCAGCAGCCCCCTGGGAGGGAGAGCGAACACTGAAGCTTTCTTT. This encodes CASSPLGGRANTEAFF.

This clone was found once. CDR3 nucleotide sequence: TGTGCCAGCAGCTTATCCAGCGGGGCCTCCTACGAGCAGTACTTC. Amino acid sequence: CASSLSSGASYEQYF. The J gene is TRBJ2-7, the V gene TRBV7-9; 7 bases map to TRBD2. After removal of 2 bases from V and 0 bases from J, the junction contained 4 bases not matched to a gene. Germline V lookup: CDR1 SEHNR, CDR2 FQNEAQ (reference sequence). The CDR3 is made up of 15 amino acids.